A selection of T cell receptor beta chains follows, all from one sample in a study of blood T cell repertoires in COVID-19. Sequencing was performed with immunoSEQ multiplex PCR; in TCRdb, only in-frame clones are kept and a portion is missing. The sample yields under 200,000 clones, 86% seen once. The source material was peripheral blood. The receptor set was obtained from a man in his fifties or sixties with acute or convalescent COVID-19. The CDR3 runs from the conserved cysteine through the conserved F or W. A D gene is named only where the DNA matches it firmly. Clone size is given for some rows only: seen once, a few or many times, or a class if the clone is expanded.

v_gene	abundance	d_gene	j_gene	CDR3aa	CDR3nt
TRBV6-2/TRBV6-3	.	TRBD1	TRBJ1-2	CASSYTSGGNGYTF	TGTGCCAGCAGTTACACCTCAGGGGGCAATGGCTACACCTTC
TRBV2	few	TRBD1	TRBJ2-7	CATTDRSYEQYF	TGTGCCACCACGGACAGGTCCTACGAGCAGTACTTC
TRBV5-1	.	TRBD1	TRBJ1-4	CASSPGVTGGEEKLFF	TGCGCCAGCAGCCCCGGAGTGACAGGGGGTGAAGAAAAACTGTTTTTT
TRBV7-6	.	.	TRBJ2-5	CASSALQETQYF	TGTGCCAGCAGCGCGCTCCAAGAGACCCAGTACTTC
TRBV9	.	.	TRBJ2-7	CASSVEQVSYEQYF	TGTGCCAGCAGCGTAGAACAGGTATCCTACGAGCAGTACTTC
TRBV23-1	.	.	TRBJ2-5	CASSRQGVLREETQYF	TGCGCCAGCAGTCGCCAAGGGGTACTTCGGGAGGAGACCCAGTACTTC
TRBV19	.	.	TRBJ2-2	CASSIGGKFGELFF	TGTGCCAGTAGTATAGGCGGGAAGTTCGGGGAGCTGTTTTTT
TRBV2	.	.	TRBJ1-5	CASTGTQGSSNQPQHF	TGTGCCAGCACCGGGACCCAGGGGAGTAGCAATCAGCCCCAGCATTTT
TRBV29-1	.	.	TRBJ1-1	CSVDRGLNTEAFF	TGCAGCGTTGATAGGGGCCTTAACACTGAAGCTTTCTTT
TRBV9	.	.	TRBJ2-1	CASSVSPLRAYNEQFF	TGTGCCAGCAGCGTGTCCCCGCTCAGGGCCTACAATGAGCAGTTCTTC
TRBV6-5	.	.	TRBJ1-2	CASSYRQGYGYTF	TGTGCCAGCAGTTACCGGCAGGGATATGGCTACACCTTC
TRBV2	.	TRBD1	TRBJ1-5	CASSGQGARSNQPQHF	TGTGCCAGCAGTGGACAGGGGGCGAGGAGCAATCAGCCCCAGCATTTT
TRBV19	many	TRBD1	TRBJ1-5	CACNRGSAHKNQPQHF	TGTGCCTGTAACAGGGGGTCGGCCCATAAGAATCAGCCCCAGCATTTT
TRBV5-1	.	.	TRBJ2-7	CASSPPAAEAYEQYF	TGCGCCAGCAGCCCCCCTGCAGCGGAGGCCTACGAGCAGTACTTC
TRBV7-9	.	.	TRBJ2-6	CASSLSLGRTGANVLTF	TGTGCCAGCAGCTTATCCCTGGGCAGAACTGGGGCCAACGTCCTGACTTTC
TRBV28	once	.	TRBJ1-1	CASSLITGSGGTEAFF	TGTGCCAGCAGTTTGATTACAGGGTCGGGAGGGACTGAAGCTTTCTTT
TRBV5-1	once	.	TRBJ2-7	CASTFGADYEQYF	TGCGCCAGCACATTTGGGGCAGACTACGAGCAGTACTTC
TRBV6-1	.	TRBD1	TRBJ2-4	CASSEGGTALAKNIQYF	TGTGCCAGCAGTGAAGGGGGGACAGCCCTAGCCAAAAACATTCAGTACTTC
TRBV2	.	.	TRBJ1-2	CASSETGDGYTF	TGTGCCAGCAGTGAGACAGGAGATGGCTACACCTTC
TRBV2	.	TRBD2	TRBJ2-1	CASRREMYNEQFF	TGTGCCAGCAGGCGGGAGATGTACAATGAGCAGTTCTTC
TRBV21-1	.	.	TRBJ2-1	CASSKSRTGRAHNEQFF	TGTGCCAGCAGCAAAAGCAGGACCGGGAGGGCCCACAATGAGCAGTTCTTC
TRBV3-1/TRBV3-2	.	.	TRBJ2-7	CASSRGRGDTYEQYF	TGTGCCAGCAGCCGGGGTCGGGGGGACACCTACGAGCAGTACTTC
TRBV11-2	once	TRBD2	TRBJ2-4	CASSLVAGALIQYF	TGTGCCAGCAGCTTAGTAGCGGGAGCTCTCATTCAGTACTTC
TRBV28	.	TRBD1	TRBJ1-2	CASSLGQGFSGYTF	TGTGCCAGCAGTTTGGGACAGGGGTTTTCTGGCTACACCTTC
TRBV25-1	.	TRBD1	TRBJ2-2	CASRPGGTGGVDTGELFF	TGTGCCAGCCGCCCTGGGGGGACAGGGGGCGTCGACACCGGGGAGCTGTTTTTT
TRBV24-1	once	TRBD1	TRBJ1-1	CATSDSGQGDTEAFF	TGTGCCACCAGTGATTCGGGACAGGGAGACACTGAAGCTTTCTTT
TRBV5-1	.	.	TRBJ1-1	CASSLGPVRDTEAFF	TGCGCCAGCAGCTTGGGTCCTGTCCGGGACACTGAAGCTTTCTTT
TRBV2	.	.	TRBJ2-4	CASSGHHIQYF	TGTGCCAGCAGTGGACACCACATTCAGTACTTC
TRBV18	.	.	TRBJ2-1	CASSPIQGGVNEQFF	TGTGCCAGCTCACCAATACAGGGTGGGGTCAATGAGCAGTTCTTC
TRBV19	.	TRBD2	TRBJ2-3	CASSMPLAGDYQDTQYF	TGTGCCAGTAGTATGCCCCTAGCGGGAGATTACCAAGATACGCAGTATTTT
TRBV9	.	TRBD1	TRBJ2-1	CASSSWTGLGDEQFF	TGTGCCAGCAGCTCATGGACAGGGCTGGGCGATGAGCAGTTCTTC
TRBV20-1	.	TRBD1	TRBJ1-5	CSASRQGAHQPQHF	TGCAGTGCTAGTCGTCAGGGGGCCCACCAGCCCCAGCATTTT
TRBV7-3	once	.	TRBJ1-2	CASSPRGGRDYGYTF	TGTGCCAGCAGCCCTAGGGGGGGAAGAGACTATGGCTACACCTTC
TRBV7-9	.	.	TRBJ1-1	CASSFEGWNTEAFF	TGTGCCAGCAGCTTCGAGGGCTGGAACACTGAAGCTTTCTTT
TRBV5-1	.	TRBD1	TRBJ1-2	CASSLRTGGGYGYTF	TGCGCCAGCAGCCTTAGGACAGGGGGCGGCTATGGCTACACCTTC
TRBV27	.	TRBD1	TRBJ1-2	CASRNAGQAGGYTF	TGTGCCAGCAGAAACGCGGGACAGGCCGGGGGCTACACCTTC
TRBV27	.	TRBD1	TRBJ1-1	CASSPRQGSLTEAFF	TGTGCCAGCAGTCCGAGACAGGGGAGTCTCACTGAAGCTTTCTTT